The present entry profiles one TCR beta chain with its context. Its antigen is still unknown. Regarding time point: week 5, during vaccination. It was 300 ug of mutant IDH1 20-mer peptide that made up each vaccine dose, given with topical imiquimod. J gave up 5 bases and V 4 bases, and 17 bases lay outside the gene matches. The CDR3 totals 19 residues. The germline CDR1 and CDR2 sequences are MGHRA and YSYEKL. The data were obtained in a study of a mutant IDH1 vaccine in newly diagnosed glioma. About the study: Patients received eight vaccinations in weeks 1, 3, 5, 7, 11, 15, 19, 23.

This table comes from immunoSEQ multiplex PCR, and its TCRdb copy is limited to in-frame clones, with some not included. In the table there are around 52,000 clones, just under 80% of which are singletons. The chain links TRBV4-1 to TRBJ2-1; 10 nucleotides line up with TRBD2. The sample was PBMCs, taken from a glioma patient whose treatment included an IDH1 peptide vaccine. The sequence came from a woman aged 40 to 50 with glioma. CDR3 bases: TGCGCCAGCAGCCCCACGTCCTCACTAGCGGGGTATGGTGACAATGAGCAGTTCTTC. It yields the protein CASSPTSSLAGYGDNEQFF.